This TCR beta chain was sequenced for a study of patients and donors after allogeneic stem cell transplantation. TCRdb re-called the RT-PCR reads with MiXCR, one entry per CDR3 protein. The table includes hundreds of thousands of distinct CDR3 sequences, 13% to 15% detected once. CDR3 size: 15 residues. V lost 6 bases to trimming and J lost 9 bases, with 23 bases between them. Germline values: CDR1 SNHLY, CDR2 FYNNEI. The sequenced sample consisted of blood, either unsorted or a sorted T cell fraction (not recorded which). This TCR derives from a human donor who was either an allogeneic HSCT recipient or a stem cell or donor lymphocyte infusion donor (not recorded which). It is not recorded whose cells these are; they may come from a transplant donor. The rearrangement links TRBV2 to TRBJ2-5; D may be TRBD1 or TRBD2 (5 bases each). The CDR3 coding sequence is TGTGCCAGCAGGACGGGCCCGGGGACGCTAGTGCCCCAGTACTTC. Amino acids: CASRTGPGTLVPQYF.